This entry is about one T cell receptor beta chain. This record belongs to a study of CD8 T cells in Susac syndrome. Reverse transcription of roughly 0.45 to 1 ug RNA was carried out with random hexamers. TCRdb reanalysed the immunoSEQ multiplex PCR reads using MiXCR and keeps one entry per CDR3 protein. Among 67,000 or so distinct CDR3 sequences, 90% to 95% were seen once, and the ten largest hold about 0.14%. With 4 bases clipped from V and 4 bases from J, the junction kept 16 bases outside the gene matches. The germline gives CDR1 LGHNA, CDR2 YSLEER. The CDR3 consists of 18 residues. The chain recombines TRBV4-3 with TRBJ1-1, with TRBD1 identical over 9 bases. Material: CD4+ T cells from PBMCs. This TCR came from a human donor with Susac syndrome. CDR3 in DNA: TGCGCCAGCAGCCGGAATATCGGGACAGGGAGGAGGGGCACTGAAGCTTTCTTT. It specifies CASSRNIGTGRRGTEAFF.